The subject of this entry is one T cell receptor beta chain. The antigen remains unidentified. This specimen comes from a study of T-cell memory formation after mild COVID-19. Study information: Largely, the TCR clusters proved donor specific.

Study results and limitations: Among CD4+ contracting clones, most were CM and EM, and CD8+ ones EMRA.

Constant-segment primers were used for 5'RACE, and the resulting TCR alpha and TCR beta cDNA libraries carried sample barcodes and UMIs. Via MiXCR, TCRdb re-called the 5' RACE reads, giving one row per CDR3 protein. The sample carries approximately 210,000 distinct CDR3 sequences, approximately 30% recorded once. The receptor was derived from an adult woman who had mild COVID-19 (a few samples of this study predate the infection). Cell type and time point are not known. The sample comprised PBMCs or a T cell subset sorted from them (not recorded which).

CDR3 coding DNA: TGTGCCAGCGCATCGCGCCGAGGGCAGGGAAATTCACCCCTCCACTTT. Translating gives CASASRRGQGNSPLHF. V and J are TRBV12-3 or TRBV12-4 and TRBJ1-6; the D gene is possibly TRBD1 (5 bases). The CDR3 is made up of 16 amino acids. V lost 8 bases, J lost 7 bases, and 21 bases lay in between.